Detailed here is one T cell receptor beta chain. Its target is unknown. The data were produced by immunoSEQ multiplex PCR, yet TCRdb's version contains in-frame clones alone and is incomplete. Of approximately 27,000 clones in the sample, under 95% were seen once. Trimming removed 1 base from V and 6 bases from J, with 10 bases in between. Germline-derived CDR1 and CDR2 are MNHEY and SMNVEV (reference sequence). This CDR3 is built from 14 residues. These data are taken from a study of T cell clonotyping in hematopoietic cell transplantation. Study at large: Cytoreduction preceded collection of pretransplant recipient samples. Broader study findings: At the given depth, recipient repertoires were over 95% de novo clonotypes. After transplant, recipient diversity fell while pathologically expanded clonotypes grew through day 180.

Time point described: recipient sample about 28 days before transplant, after cytoreduction. V gene TRBV27 combines with J gene TRBJ1-5, with D possibly matching TRBD1 (5 bases). The origin of this receptor is a man aged 50-59 years with acute myeloid leukemia. Some clones in this sample may be carry-over from other donors' samples. The input for sequencing was peripheral blood mononuclear cells, taken before stem cell transplant. The CDR3 is CASSLFPGTQPQHF. In DNA form, the CDR3 reads TGTGCCAGCAGTTTATTCCCAGGGACTCAGCCCCAGCATTTT.